Following are 17 T cell receptor beta chains from one sample sequenced in a study of T cell repertoires in cytomegalovirus infection. Each CDR3 protein is one row after TCRdb ran MiXCR on the reads. The top ten hold roughly 12% of the sample, which has hundreds of thousands of distinct CDR3 sequences, approximately 29% seen once. The antigens of these receptors remain unknown. Source: cultured CD8+ T cells from PBMCs, taken from culture after CMV antigen stimulation. The source is a human donor in good health (CMV status not recorded). Some clones in this sample may be carry-over from other donors' samples.

This clonotype showed up just a few times. This chain connects TRBV27 to TRBJ2-1; D is possibly TRBD1 (5 bases). This CDR3 comprises 14 residues. Germline values: CDR1 MNHEY, CDR2 SMNVEV (reference sequence). V was clipped by 3 bases and J by 3 bases, with 9 bases between them. The CDR3 loop is CASSFGRGYNEQFF. DNA for the CDR3: TGTGCCAGCAGTTTCGGTAGGGGCTACAATGAGCAGTTCTTC.

The gene calls are TRBV19 and TRBJ2-7, with no clear D. Deletions cut 2 bases from V and 2 bases from J, with 7 bases between. The germline CDR1 and CDR2 sequences are LNHDA and SQIVND (reference sequence). The CDR3 is made up of 13 amino acids. The CDR3 DNA reads TGTGCCAGTAGTATAAGTGCGACCTACGAGCAGTACTTC. Its protein is CASSISATYEQYF.

This clonotype was counted a few times. The DNA of the CDR3 is TGTGCCAGCAGCTTAGCCGGGACAGGGTACGTTCAGCCCCAGCATTTT. The encoded protein is CASSLAGTGYVQPQHF. This chain joins TRBV7-8 and TRBJ1-5, with TRBD1 identical over 9 bases. This CDR3 region has 16 residues. V gave up 0 bases and J gave up 6 bases; unmatched junction bases: 6. Germline V CDR1 and CDR2: SGHVS, FQNEAQ.

This chain joins TRBV12-5 and TRBJ2-1, with 8 bases matching TRBD2. The CDR3 consists of 17 residues. CDR1 and CDR2 from the germline V gene are LGHNT and FRNRAP. V dropped 4 bases and J dropped 3; count of bases not matched to a gene: 11. The CDR3 DNA sequence: TGTGCTAGTGGTTCCACCCGGGGGGGGGTGGGCTACAATGAGCAGTTCTTC. Protein product: CASGSTRGGVGYNEQFF.

This clonotype was observed once. The chain carries TRBV27 and TRBJ2-3; 11 bases fit TRBD2. CDR1 MNHEY and CDR2 SMNVEV come from the germline V gene (reference sequence). J was trimmed by 2 bases and V by 1 base; bases with no gene match: 2. The CDR3 has 16 residues. The CDR3 loop reads CASSLFSGGDTDTQYF. CDR3 DNA: TGTGCCAGCAGTTTATTTAGCGGGGGGGACACAGATACGCAGTATTTT.

This clonotype showed up just a few times. The V call is TRBV14, the J call TRBJ2-1, with 11 bases aligning to TRBD2. CDR1 is SGHDN and CDR2 is FVKESK in the germline V gene. The V and J ends lost 3 bases and 8 bases, in that order; junction bases with no gene match: 9. The CDR3 spans 16 residues. This CDR3 is CASSHIAGGPSHEQFF. The CDR3 region has the DNA TGTGCCAGCAGCCATATAGCGGGGGGGCCTAGTCATGAGCAGTTCTTC.

This clonotype appeared a few times. The rearrangement links TRBV29-1 to TRBJ2-7, with a tentative D call TRBD1 (7 bases). Germline V lookup: CDR1 SQVTM, CDR2 ANQGSEA. This CDR3 comprises 13 residues. V shed 5 bases and J shed 4 bases, with 15 bases lying between them. CDR3 sequence: CSVQGGTAYEQYF. The CDR3 DNA reads TGCAGCGTTCAAGGCGGGACAGCTTACGAGCAGTACTTC.

This clonotype occurred a few times. This sequence joins TRBV7-2 and TRBJ1-2; a weak D match, TRBD1 (5 bases). Trimming left V 5 bases short and J 2 bases short, with 21 bases between. The CDR3 loop spans 17 amino acids. Germline CDR1 and CDR2: SGHTA and FQGNSA. The CDR3 loop is CASSQGEGVFLNYGYTF. For the CDR3, the DNA is TGTGCCAGCAGCCAGGGCGAAGGGGTTTTCCTAAACTATGGCTACACCTTC.

The chain joins TRBV12-3 or TRBV12-4 to TRBJ2-4; D is possibly TRBD2 (7 bases). CDR3 length equals 16 residues. V lost 7 bases and J lost 0, with 16 bases in between. The DNA for the CDR3 is TGTGCCAGCACAGAACGGGGGGCCCCAGCCAAAAACATTCAGTACTTC. Its protein product is CASTERGAPAKNIQYF.

This clonotype has a count of ten or more. The chain couples TRBV7-2 to TRBJ1-5, with D tentatively TRBD1 (5 bases). V gave up 1 base and J gave up 5 bases, with 12 bases separating them. The CDR3 contains 15 residues. Germline CDR1 SGHTA, CDR2 FQGNSA. The CDR3 loop is CASSLGRAMYQPQHF. For the CDR3, the DNA is TGTGCCAGCAGCTTAGGCAGGGCAATGTATCAGCCCCAGCATTTT.

The sample holds many counts of this clonotype. The V gene is TRBV12-3 or TRBV12-4, the J gene TRBJ2-1; 10 bases line up with TRBD2. Trimming removed 2 bases from V and 2 bases from J; junction bases left unmatched: 15. The CDR3 spans 20 residues. The DNA of the CDR3 is TGTGCCAGCAGTTTAATTTGGTTAGCGGGGGGAACAAACGCCTACAATGAGCAGTTCTTC. This gives the protein CASSLIWLAGGTNAYNEQFF.

The sample holds a few counts of this clonotype. The rearrangement links TRBV24-1 to TRBJ2-3, with 8 bases that match TRBD1. Looked up from germline, CDR1 is KGHDR and CDR2 is SFDVKD. The CDR3 length is 14 residues. The V gene end was trimmed by 7 bases and the J gene end by 3 bases; junction bases not matched to a gene: 5. CDR3 sequence reads: CATSMTGDTDTQYF. CDR3 in DNA: TGTGCCACCAGCATGACAGGGGATACAGATACGCAGTATTTT.

The gene calls are TRBV4-2 and TRBJ1-1; a weak D match, TRBD1 (5 bases). Germline CDR1 is LGHNA and CDR2 is YNFKEQ. This CDR3 region has 15 residues. V dropped 1 base and J dropped 11 bases, with 20 bases sitting between them. CDR3 sequence (DNA): TGTGCCAGCAGCCAAGGAGGACCAGGGCGGGTCACGGCTTTCTTT. Protein product: CASSQGGPGRVTAFF.

This clonotype was counted once. The junction does not match germline at one end; this may be a read error. The V and J genes are TRBV7-8 and TRBJ2-3; the D is unclear. Germline lookup yields CDR1 SGHVS and CDR2 FQNEAQ. This CDR3 has 14 residues. The CDR3: CVSSSGDRVDTQYF. DNA of the CDR3: TGTGTCAGCAGCTCAGGAGACCGCGTCGATACGCAGTATTTT.

This clonotype was seen many times. This chain links TRBV5-1 with TRBJ2-6, with TRBD2 matching over 8 bases. The CDR3 covers 18 residues. Germline CDR1 is SGHRS and CDR2 is YFSETQ. The trim removed 4 bases at V and 1 base at J, leaving 10 bases unmatched. This chain's CDR3 is CASSQTGTRYSGANVLTF. DNA for the CDR3: TGCGCCAGCAGCCAAACCGGGACTAGATATTCTGGGGCCAACGTCCTGACTTTC.

This sequence joins TRBV2 and TRBJ2-3, with D perhaps matching TRBD1 or TRBD2 (6 bases each). The CDR3 has 16 residues. V was clipped by 2 bases and J by 0 bases, with 12 bases between them. CDR1 and CDR2 from the germline V gene are SNHLY and FYNNEI. The CDR3 loop is CASSERGGTSTDTQYF. The CDR3 nucleotides are TGTGCCAGCAGTGAAAGAGGGGGGACTAGCACAGATACGCAGTATTTT.

On this clonotype itself: Since a much larger clone is just one base distant, this may be a read error. The chain carries TRBV7-9 and TRBJ2-1, with TRBD2 matching 8 bases. There are 12 residues in the CDR3. Looked up from germline, CDR1 is SEHNR and CDR2 is FQNEAQ (reference sequence). The CDR3 sequence: CAGSPGLEWYFF. For the CDR3, the DNA is TGTGCCGGCAGCCCGGGACTAGAATGGTACTTCTTC.